This T cell receptor (beta chain) stems from a study of early stage breast cancer tumors (dated by TCRdb to about 2017). Looking at the study overall: Of the approximately 15 invasive breast tumors, roughly 13 were found to be estrogen receptor-positive, progesterone receptor-positive and HER2-negative. About 70% of the 12 ER+/PR+/HER2- tumors were invasive ductal carcinomas, while the other four were invasive lobular carcinomas. The average read coverage per sample was roughly 10-fold. Across all samples, 2,651,842 templates representing 1 million or so unique clonotypes were detected.

What the authors observed across the whole study: Chain pairing and functional markers such as CD4, CD8 and FOXP3 were not captured by bulk genomic DNA sequencing of unsorted cells. The small cohort size prevented analysis by tumor subtype. Compared with adjacent normal breast tissue, tumors had approximately 2.5-fold higher T cell density and higher clonality. Greater similarity was observed between blood and normal breast repertoires than between blood and tumor repertoires, and tumor was distinguished from normal in about 85% of the 16 patients when each tissue was compared with blood. Enriched TCRB sequences shared across patients were mostly commonly generated sequences, unlikely to play an important role in the tumor microenvironment.

CDR1 SQVTM and CDR2 ANQGSEA were looked up in the germline V gene. From cysteine to phenylalanine, the CDR3 is 19 amino acids long. Only the CDR3 part of the read is kept: 57 bases, read in frame from the first base. Trimming accounts for 3 bases at V and 1 base at J, while the number of junction bases matched to no gene is 18. As to this clone: Its antigen is still unknown. No base quality information exists; no much larger clone differs at one position.

Each sample was amplified as two independent genomic DNA replicates: approximately 0.5 ug for blood and around 1.5 ug for tumor or normal breast. TCRB sequencing of genomic DNA was carried out with the ImmunoSeq Intro kit according to the manufacturer's instructions. The multiplex PCR ran for around 33 cycles using proprietary primers and spike-in control sequences for absolute quantification. Single-end 150-bp reads were used to sequence an 87-bp fragment covering the CDR3 and the flanking V and J genes. Seven samples, each with two replicates, were multiplexed per lane of an Illumina MiSeq using version 3.0 chemistry. In the source study's methods: The vendor's proprietary pipeline processed the raw data and merged both replicates into a single result for each sample. To define clonotypes, the study grouped productive rearrangements that shared the V-gene family, CDR3 amino acid sequence and J-gene segment. Clonality was computed as 1 minus the normalized Shannon entropy (Pielou evenness) of TCRB abundances. To estimate T cell density, the total number of templates was divided by the input cell count, which was inferred from how much DNA went in. Recon with default parameters was used to estimate total repertoire diversity and clonality. Clonotypes with over 0.1% abundance in tumor and at least 32-fold higher abundance in tumor than in normal breast were defined as tumor-enriched. This is the immuneACCESS table as TCRdb keeps it, with only in-frame sequences that have V and J called. A part of the clones is gone; compared with another copy, unresolved V genes explain less than half, and the rest is unexplained. V and J calls and clone size are those listed in that table; D and trimming were worked out from the DNA. The sample has about 70,000 clones on record, approximately 80% of them singletons. Together, the top ten hold around 4.7% of the sample.

The study profiled bulk TCR beta-chain repertoires in matched peripheral blood, tumor and adjacent normal breast tissue taken from fewer than 20 patients with early-stage breast cancer. Before surgery, roughly 5-11 mL of whole blood was collected into EDTA tubes and then processed within 2 hours. Ficoll-Paque centrifugation in SepMate-50 tubes was used to isolate peripheral blood mononuclear cells. PBMCs were cryopreserved in aliquots of roughly 1.9 to 4 million cells in about 90% FBS with roughly 10% DMSO and kept in liquid nitrogen. The Qiagen AllPrep DNA/RNA Mini kit was used for genomic DNA extraction.

The V gene is TRBV29-1 and the J gene is TRBJ2-5, with TRBD2 matching 9 junction bases. This clonotype originated in a person in their 40s with breast cancer. The specimen was blood. The DNA sequence reads TGCAGCGTTGATGTCTGGTTGACTAGCGGAGGGAAGATCCAAGAGACCCAGTACTTC. Translated, it reads CSVDVWLTSGGKIQETQYF.